This is a list of T cell receptor beta chains from one sample in a study of shared clonotypes between healthy human individuals. The assay was immunoSEQ multiplex PCR, and TCRdb's table has in-frame clones only and misses some. The data contain 1.6 million or so clones, roughly 96% of them singletons. Sequences were obtained from naive CD4+ T cells sorted from blood. These receptors were taken from a man aged 25-45 years in good health. CDR3s include the opening cysteine and the closing phenylalanine or tryptophan. The D gene is left open where the match is weak. The size entry is marked missing in some rows and otherwise reads once, few, many or a size class.

d_gene	abundance	v_gene	len	j_gene	CDR3nt	CDR3aa
.	.	TRBV7-9	16	TRBJ2-1	TGTGCCAGCAGCTTAGGGGTAGGAAGGACCTACAATGAGCAGTTCTTC	CASSLGVGRTYNEQFF
.	.	TRBV11-2	14	TRBJ1-2	TGTGCCAGCAACCCCGTCGGAGATATTTATGGCTACACCTTC	CASNPVGDIYGYTF
TRBD2	.	TRBV27	19	TRBJ2-7	TGTGCCAGCAGTTCACGTCTCAGGGGACTAGCGGGAGCCCGCTACGAGCAGTACTTC	CASSSRLRGLAGARYEQYF
.	.	TRBV5-1	16	TRBJ2-7	TGCGCCAGCACCGAGAGAACGGGGCCAGACCCCTACGAGCAGTACTTC	CASTERTGPDPYEQYF
.	.	TRBV2	12	TRBJ2-5	TGTGCCAGCAAACTCCAATCGGCGACCCAGTACTTC	CASKLQSATQYF
TRBD2	.	TRBV6-1	16	TRBJ2-3	TGTGCCAGCAGTGCGACTAGCGGGCCCAGCACAGATACGCAGTATTTT	CASSATSGPSTDTQYF
.	.	TRBV13	12	TRBJ2-7	TGTGCCAGCAGCCCGCGGACGAGCGAGCAGTACTTC	CASSPRTSEQYF
.	.	TRBV4-3	14	TRBJ2-5	TGCGCCAGCAGCCAAGATGGGATGGGTCGGACCCAGTACTTC	CASSQDGMGRTQYF
TRBD2	.	TRBV14	15	TRBJ2-7	TGTGCCAGCAGCCAGGGACTAGCGGGAGTCTCCGAGCAGTACTTC	CASSQGLAGVSEQYF
.	.	TRBV5-1	13	TRBJ2-1	TGCGCCAGCAGCTCCTTTCCCGACAATGAGCAGTTCTTC	CASSSFPDNEQFF
.	.	TRBV9	15	TRBJ2-1	TGTGCCAGCAGCCAGGGGAGGAGCTCCTACAATGAGCAGTTCTTC	CASSQGRSSYNEQFF
.	.	TRBV10-3	11	TRBJ2-7	TGTGCCATCAGCAGGGGGGCGGAGCAGTACTTC	CAISRGAEQYF
TRBD2	.	TRBV19	18	TRBJ2-1	TGTGCCAGGAGGACCGGGACTAGCGGGAGTAGAATTAACAATGAGCAGTTCTTC	CARRTGTSGSRINNEQFF
.	.	TRBV2	15	TRBJ2-1	TGTGCCAGCAGTGAAAAAGGGAGCTCCTACAATGAGCAGTTCTTC	CASSEKGSSYNEQFF
.	.	TRBV2	13	TRBJ2-7	TGTGCCAGCATGAGGGGACTTTCCTACGAGCAGTACTTC	CASMRGLSYEQYF
TRBD2	.	TRBV10-3	16	TRBJ2-7	TGTGCCATCTCAGTGAGGGGAGCGGGAGTCACCTACGAGCAGTACTTC	CAISVRGAGVTYEQYF
TRBD2	.	TRBV7-3	14	TRBJ2-1	TGTGCCAGCAGCTGGGCTAGCGGTGACAATGAGCAGTTCTTC	CASSWASGDNEQFF
.	.	TRBV18	17	TRBJ1-2	TGTGCCAGCTCTTCCATCAAGAACAGCGACTACGCCTATGGCTACACCTTC	CASSSIKNSDYAYGYTF
.	.	TRBV2	15	TRBJ2-3	TGTGCCAGCAGTGACGCAGGGGCTGGCACAGATACGCAGTATTTT	CASSDAGAGTDTQYF
.	.	TRBV4-1	15	TRBJ1-2	TGCGCCAGCAGCCAAGTCCAGGGGCCGGACTATGGCTACACCTTC	CASSQVQGPDYGYTF
TRBD1	.	TRBV28	14	TRBJ2-3	TGTGCCAGCAGGCCAGCCTACAGGGGGGATACGCAGTATTTT	CASRPAYRGDTQYF
TRBD1	.	TRBV10-3	16	TRBJ2-7	TGTGCCATCAGCCCGCCACCGGGACAGGGGCCCTACGAGCAGTACTTC	CAISPPPGQGPYEQYF
.	.	TRBV7-9	16	TRBJ2-5	TGTGCCAGCAGCCCTCACCGGGGAGCGGAGCAAGAGACCCAGTACTTC	CASSPHRGAEQETQYF
.	.	TRBV10-3	12	TRBJ1-1	TGTGCCATCAGCCCGGGGTTCACTGAAGCTTTCTTT	CAISPGFTEAFF
.	.	TRBV7-2	14	TRBJ1-5	TGTGCCAGCAGCCAGCGACGGGGTAATCAGCCCCAGCATTTT	CASSQRRGNQPQHF
.	.	TRBV11-3	14	TRBJ2-2	TGTGCCAGCAGCTACAGAAGCCACACCGGGGAGCTGTTTTTT	CASSYRSHTGELFF
.	.	TRBV6-1	14	TRBJ1-1	TGTGCCAGCAGTGATCAGGCTGGACCGGGGGTAGCTTTCTTT	CASSDQAGPGVAFF
TRBD1	few	TRBV6-5	15	TRBJ1-5	TGTGCCAGCAGTTCCTTGACAGGGGCCCATCAGCCCCAGCATTTT	CASSSLTGAHQPQHF